These 19 T cell receptor beta chains originate from one sample sequenced in a study of T cells in Graves' hyperthyroidism and ophthalmopathy. There were TCR beta CDR3 regions amplified from RNA transcripts. The HTBI primer set served for first-round RT-PCR of the TCR CDR3. TCRdb re-called the multiplex PCR reads through MiXCR, storing one row per CDR3 protein. The repertoire holds fewer than 450,000 distinct CDR3 sequences, with about an eighth as singletons. Sequencing used blood. The receptor source for this set is a man in his forties or fifties with Graves' ophthalmopathy.

This clonotype was seen ten or more times. The V call is TRBV11-2, the J call TRBJ2-7; 8 bases are a match to TRBD1. CDR3 length equals 15 residues. Germline trimming cut 5 bases from V and 3 bases from J; bases unmatched to any gene: 9. Looked up from germline, CDR1 is SGHAT and CDR2 is FQNNGV. CDR3 residues: CASSLRDRSDYEQYF. In DNA form, the CDR3 reads TGTGCCAGCAGCCTCCGGGACAGGAGTGACTACGAGCAGTACTTC. Full variable domain (outside the CDR3, taken from reference TRBV11-2 and TRBJ2-7): EAGVAQSPRYKIIEKRQSVAFWCNPISGHATLYWYQQILGQGPKLLIQFQNNGVVDDSQLPKDRFSAERLKGVDSTLKIQPAKLEDSAVYLCASSLRDRSDYEQYFGPGTRLTVT.

The gene calls are TRBV30 and TRBJ1-6; D not certain. This CDR3 comprises 11 residues. Germline values: CDR1 GTSNPN, CDR2 SVGIG (reference sequence). V lost 3 bases and J lost 7, with 4 bases in between. CDR3 amino acids: CAWRQNSPLHF. DNA for the CDR3: TGTGCCTGGAGACAAAATTCACCCCTCCACTTT.

This clonotype was recorded a few times. The CDR3 here is CASSTPAGVSYNEQFF. For the CDR3, the DNA is TGTGCCAGCAGTACACCAGCGGGAGTGTCCTACAATGAGCAGTTCTTC. The chain couples TRBV28 to TRBJ2-1; 8 bases agree with TRBD2. Germline V CDR1 and CDR2: MDHEN, SYDVKM. This CDR3 comprises 16 residues. Trimming at V came to 5 bases and at J to 1 base, leaving 7 bases not matched to a gene.

This sequence joins TRBV19 and TRBJ1-1; D unclear. Between the trimmed V and J ends, which lost 1 base and 0 bases, there was a span of 6 bases. The CDR3 contains 14 residues. CDR1 is LNHDA, CDR2 SQIVND, per germline (reference sequence). The CDR3 sequence is CASSIAGMNTEAFF. CDR3 DNA: TGTGCCAGTAGTATAGCGGGCATGAACACTGAAGCTTTCTTT.

The sample holds many counts of this clonotype. The chain joins TRBV11-2 to TRBJ2-7; TRBD1 aligns across 7 bases. The CDR3 is 16 amino acids. CDR1 and CDR2 from the germline V gene are SGHAT and FQNNGV. V was clipped by 5 bases and J by 2 bases; unmatched bases: 12. The CDR3 sequence is CASSPTGQQTTYEQYF. The CDR3 bases are TGTGCCAGCAGCCCGACGGGACAGCAGACTACCTACGAGCAGTACTTC. The variable domain in full, with the rest retrieved from reference TRBV11-2 and TRBJ2-7, is EAGVAQSPRYKIIEKRQSVAFWCNPISGHATLYWYQQILGQGPKLLIQFQNNGVVDDSQLPKDRFSAERLKGVDSTLKIQPAKLEDSAVYLCASSPTGQQTTYEQYFGPGTRLTVT.

V is TRBV19 and J is TRBJ2-1, with D maybe TRBD1 (6 bases). Germline V gene sequence: CDR1 LNHDA, CDR2 SQIVND (reference sequence). V was clipped by 6 bases and J by 7 bases, with 16 bases between them. CDR3 length: 14 residues. The CDR3 bases are TGTGCCAGTAGGGGGCAGGGGCTCACGAATGAGCAGTTCTTC. This codes for CASRGQGLTNEQFF. Drawing the rest from reference TRBV19 and TRBJ2-1, the complete variable domain is DGGITQSPKYLFRKEGQNVTLSCEQNLNHDAMYWYRQDPGQGLRLIYYSQIVNDFQKGDIAEGYSVSREKKESFPLTVTSAQKNPTAFYLCASRGQGLTNEQFFGPGTRLTVL.

There are many counts of this clonotype. The CDR3 DNA follows: TGTGCCAGCAGTTACCAAGGGTACAATGAGCAGTTCTTC. It encodes CASSYQGYNEQFF. The V call is TRBV6-5, the J call TRBJ2-1; no firm D call. Germline CDR1 and CDR2: MNHEY and SVGAGI. The CDR3 has 13 residues. V was trimmed by 2 bases and J by 4 bases, leaving 6 bases between them.

This clonotype was observed a handful of times. The CDR3 here is CASSVGISGYNEQFF. The DNA of the CDR3 is TGTGCCAGCAGCGTAGGAATTAGCGGCTACAATGAGCAGTTCTTC. The rearrangement joins TRBV9 to TRBJ2-1; D may be TRBD2 (6 bases). CDR1 and CDR2 (germline): SGDLS, YYNGEE. The CDR3 has 15 amino acids. The V and J ends lost 0 bases and 3 bases respectively, with 10 bases between them.

The sample holds many counts of this clonotype. CDR3 sequence: CASSVTSDGYEQYF. The CDR3 DNA follows: TGTGCCAGCAGCGTCACTAGCGATGGATACGAGCAGTACTTC. The V call is TRBV9, the J call TRBJ2-7, with TRBD2 matching over 7 bases. CDR1 SGDLS and CDR2 YYNGEE come from the germline V gene. After removal of 2 bases from V and 4 bases from J, the junction contained 6 bases not matched to a gene. This CDR3 has 14 amino acids.

This clonotype has a count of ten or more. The chain uses TRBV12-3 or TRBV12-4 and TRBJ2-5; 8 positions match TRBD2. The CDR3 length is 15 residues. J gave up 1 base and V 6 bases, and 7 bases lay outside the gene matches. The CDR3 DNA follows: TGTGCCAGCAGACGACCGGGGACTAGCCAAGAGACCCAGTACTTC. The encoded protein is CASRRPGTSQETQYF.

The chain couples TRBV2 to TRBJ2-5; D gene ambiguous. Germline CDR1 and CDR2: SNHLY and FYNNEI. V was cut by 3 bases and J by 5 bases, with 7 bases left in between. The CDR3 consists of 12 residues. CDR3 DNA: TGTGCCAGCAGTGACATGCGGGAGACCCAGTACTTC. Translated, it gives CASSDMRETQYF.

This clonotype has at least ten counts. CDR3: CASSQLQGAREQYF. The CDR3 nucleotides read TGTGCCAGCAGTCAGCTACAGGGGGCGCGGGAGCAGTACTTC. This chain joins TRBV28 and TRBJ2-7; 9 bases match TRBD1. CDR1 is MDHEN and CDR2 is SYDVKM in the germline V gene. The trim removed 5 bases at V and 7 bases at J, leaving 9 bases unmatched. The CDR3 loop spans 14 amino acids.

This clonotype came up many times. CDR3 sequence: CASSVGVGSGPYNEQFF. The CDR3 nucleotides read TGTGCCAGCAGCGTAGGTGTTGGGAGCGGGCCTTACAATGAGCAGTTCTTC. V is TRBV9 and J is TRBJ2-1, with D maybe TRBD2 (6 bases). V gave up 0 bases and J gave up 4 bases, with 17 bases separating them. The CDR3 length is 17 residues. The germline gives CDR1 SGDLS, CDR2 YYNGEE.

In this sample, this clonotype turned up many times. V is TRBV15 and J is TRBJ2-3, with no clear D. The germline gives CDR1 LNHNV, CDR2 YYDKDF (reference sequence). The CDR3 contains 15 residues. Trimming took 0 bases from V and 1 from J, leaving 8 bases between them. The CDR3 protein is CATSRDLYGTDTQYF. CDR3 bases: TGTGCCACCAGCAGAGATCTTTACGGCACAGATACGCAGTATTTT.

This clonotype was observed many times. Here the CDR3 reads CASSLGESYNEQFF. The CDR3 DNA reads TGCGCCAGCAGCTTGGGTGAATCCTACAATGAGCAGTTCTTC. This chain uses TRBV5-1 with TRBJ2-1, with unresolved D. The germline V gene has CDR1 SGHRS and CDR2 YFSETQ. Trimming took off 0 bases at V and 1 base at J, with 5 bases between the two ends. The CDR3 runs to 14 residues.

The table lists this clonotype with many counts. This chain links TRBV4-1 with TRBJ1-6; perhaps TRBD1 as D (6 bases). The CDR3 contains 15 residues. Germline CDR1 reads MGHRA; CDR2 reads YSYEKL. Trimming stripped 4 bases from V and 9 bases from J, with 16 bases between. CDR3: CASSRPDGGRSPLHF. In nucleotides, the CDR3 is TGCGCCAGCAGCCGTCCAGACGGGGGGCGTTCACCCCTCCACTTT.

This clonotype was seen many times. The gene calls are TRBV5-8 and TRBJ2-7; possibly TRBD2 for D (6 bases). The CDR3 is 15 residues long. Trimming removed 0 bases from V and 3 bases from J, with 13 bases in between. Germline CDR1 is SGHTS and CDR2 is YDEGEE. The CDR3 coding sequence is TGTGCCAGCAGCTTGGGGCTAGCGAGATTCTACGAGCAGTACTTC. Its protein is CASSLGLARFYEQYF.

This clonotype was counted ten times or more. The chain employs TRBV29-1 and TRBJ1-5, with 9 bases aligning to TRBD1. Germline CDR1 and CDR2: SQVTM and ANQGSEA. J was trimmed by 6 bases and V by 8 bases; bases with no gene match: 5. The CDR3 extends over 12 amino acids. CDR3 region: CSPDRGGQPQHF. CDR3 coding DNA: TGCAGCCCAGACAGGGGGGGTCAGCCCCAGCATTTT.

In this sample, this clonotype turned up many times. V and J are TRBV20-1 and TRBJ1-1; the D gene is possibly TRBD1 (5 bases). CDR3 size: 14 residues. Germline CDR1 is DFQATT and CDR2 is SNEGSKA (reference sequence). The ends were cut back, 2 bases at V and 4 bases at J, with 14 bases in the middle. For the CDR3, the DNA is TGCAGTGCTAGAATTGGGGCCTTGGGCACTGAAGCTTTCTTT. This encodes CSARIGALGTEAFF.